The clone carrying this T cell receptor beta chain occurred a few times. The PCR made use of 60 Vbeta and 13 Jbeta primers. The assay was immunoSEQ multiplex PCR, and TCRdb's table has in-frame clones only and misses some. The sample shows some 120,000 clones, about 81% of them seen only once. This record belongs to a study of cytomegalovirus exposure and HLA in healthy donors. The origin of this receptor is a woman aged 45-65 years in good health and CMV-seropositive. The sample taken for sequencing was PBMCs.

CDR3 nucleotide sequence: TGTGCCAGCAGTGCAGCGAGAGGTGTAGATACGCAGTATTTT. Residues: CASSAARGVDTQYF. This chain connects TRBV6-1 to TRBJ2-3, with no clear D. Germline V gives CDR1 MNHNS, CDR2 SASEGT. CDR3 length: 14 amino acids. V dropped 4 bases and J dropped 5 bases, with 13 bases sitting between them.